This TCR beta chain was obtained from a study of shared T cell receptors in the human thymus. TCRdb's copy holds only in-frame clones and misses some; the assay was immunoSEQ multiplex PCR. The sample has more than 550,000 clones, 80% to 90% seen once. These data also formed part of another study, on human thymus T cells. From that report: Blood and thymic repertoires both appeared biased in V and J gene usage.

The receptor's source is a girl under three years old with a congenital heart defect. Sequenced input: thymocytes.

Here the CDR3 reads CASSLKNGSNEKLFF. Written as DNA, the CDR3 is TGTGCCAGCAGCCTGAAGAACGGGTCAAATGAAAAACTGTTTTTT. The rearrangement joins TRBV5-6 to TRBJ1-4; D is ambiguous. V lost 4 bases, J lost 5 bases, and 15 bases lay in between. Germline loops: CDR1 SGHDT, CDR2 YYEEEE. This CDR3 is 15 amino acids long.